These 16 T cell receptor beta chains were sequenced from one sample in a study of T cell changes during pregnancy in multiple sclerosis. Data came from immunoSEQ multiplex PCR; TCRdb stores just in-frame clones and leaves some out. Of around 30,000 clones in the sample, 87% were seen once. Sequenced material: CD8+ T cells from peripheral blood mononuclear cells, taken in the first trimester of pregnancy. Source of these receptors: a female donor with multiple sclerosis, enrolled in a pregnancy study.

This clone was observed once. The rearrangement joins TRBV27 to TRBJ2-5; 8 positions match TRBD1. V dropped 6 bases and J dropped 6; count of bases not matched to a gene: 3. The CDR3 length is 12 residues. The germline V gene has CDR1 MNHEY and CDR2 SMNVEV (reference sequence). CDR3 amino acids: CASSGQGQTQYF. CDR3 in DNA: TGTGCCAGCAGCGGACAGGGTCAGACCCAGTACTTC.

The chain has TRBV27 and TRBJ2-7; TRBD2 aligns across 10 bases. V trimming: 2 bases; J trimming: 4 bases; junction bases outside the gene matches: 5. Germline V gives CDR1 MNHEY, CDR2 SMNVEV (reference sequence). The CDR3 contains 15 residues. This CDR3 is CASSLTSGTSYEQYF. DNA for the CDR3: TGTGCCAGCAGTTTAACTAGCGGGACGAGTTACGAGCAGTACTTC.

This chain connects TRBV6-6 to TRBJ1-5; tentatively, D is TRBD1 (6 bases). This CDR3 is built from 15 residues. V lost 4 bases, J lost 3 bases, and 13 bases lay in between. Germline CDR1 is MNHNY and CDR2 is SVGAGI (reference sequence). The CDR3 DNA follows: TGTGCCAGCAGTTGGGAGCAGGGGCCCAATCAGCCCCAGCATTTT. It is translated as CASSWEQGPNQPQHF.

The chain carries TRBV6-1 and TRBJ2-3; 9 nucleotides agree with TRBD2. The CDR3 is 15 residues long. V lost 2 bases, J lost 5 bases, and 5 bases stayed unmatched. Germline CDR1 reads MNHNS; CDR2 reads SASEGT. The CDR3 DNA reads TGTGCCAGCAGTGAACTAGCGGGGCAGATAGATACGCAGTATTTT. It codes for CASSELAGQIDTQYF.

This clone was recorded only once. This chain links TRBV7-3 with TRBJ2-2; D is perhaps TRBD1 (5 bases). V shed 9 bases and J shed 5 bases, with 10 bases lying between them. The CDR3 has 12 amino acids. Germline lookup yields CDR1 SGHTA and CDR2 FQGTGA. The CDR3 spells CASRRATGELFF. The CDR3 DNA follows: TGTGCCAGTCGCAGGGCAACCGGGGAGCTGTTTTTT. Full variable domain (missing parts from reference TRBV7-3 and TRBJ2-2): GAGVSQTPSNKVTEKGKYVELRCDPISGHTALYWYRQSLGQGPEFLIYFQGTGAADDSGLPNDRFFAVRPEGSVSTLKIQRTERGDSAVYLCASRRATGELFFGEGSRLTVL.

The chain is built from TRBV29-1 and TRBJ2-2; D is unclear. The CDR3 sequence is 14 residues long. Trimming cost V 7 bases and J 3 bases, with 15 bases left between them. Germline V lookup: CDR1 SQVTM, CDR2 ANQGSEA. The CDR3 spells CSGLLRGYTGELFF. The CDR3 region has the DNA TGCAGCGGCCTTCTGAGAGGTTACACCGGGGAGCTGTTTTTT.

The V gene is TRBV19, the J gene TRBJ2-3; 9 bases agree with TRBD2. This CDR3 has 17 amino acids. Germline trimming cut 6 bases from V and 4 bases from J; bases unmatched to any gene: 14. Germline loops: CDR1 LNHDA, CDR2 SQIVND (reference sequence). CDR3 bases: TGTGCCAGTAGCCACCACGTTAGCGGGAGTGCATCAGATACGCAGTATTTT. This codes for CASSHHVSGSASDTQYF.

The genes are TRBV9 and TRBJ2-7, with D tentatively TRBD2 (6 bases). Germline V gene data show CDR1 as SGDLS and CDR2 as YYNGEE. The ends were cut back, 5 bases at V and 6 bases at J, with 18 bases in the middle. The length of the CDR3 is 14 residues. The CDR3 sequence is CASSLSQGGSEQYF. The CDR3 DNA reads TGTGCCAGCAGTTTGAGCCAGGGAGGATCCGAGCAGTACTTC.

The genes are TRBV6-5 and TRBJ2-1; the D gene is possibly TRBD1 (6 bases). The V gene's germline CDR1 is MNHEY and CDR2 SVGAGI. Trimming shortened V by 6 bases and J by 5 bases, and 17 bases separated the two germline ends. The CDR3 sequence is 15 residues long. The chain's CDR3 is CASSPTGNVNNEQFF. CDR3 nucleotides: TGTGCCAGCAGCCCAACAGGGAACGTAAACAATGAGCAGTTCTTC.

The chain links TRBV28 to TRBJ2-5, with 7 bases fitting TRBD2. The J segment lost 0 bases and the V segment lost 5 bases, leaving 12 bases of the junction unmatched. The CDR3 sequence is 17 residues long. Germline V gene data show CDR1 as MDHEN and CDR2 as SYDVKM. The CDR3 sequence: CASSNLLAIGYQETQYF. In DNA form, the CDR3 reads TGTGCCAGCAGTAATTTACTAGCGATTGGGTACCAAGAGACCCAGTACTTC.

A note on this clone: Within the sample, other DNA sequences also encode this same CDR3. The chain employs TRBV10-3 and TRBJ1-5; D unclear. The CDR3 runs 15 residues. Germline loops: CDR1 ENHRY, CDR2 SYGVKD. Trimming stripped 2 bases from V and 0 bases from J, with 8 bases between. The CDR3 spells CAISEGRNSNQPQHF. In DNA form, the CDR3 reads TGTGCCATCAGTGAGGGGCGAAATAGCAATCAGCCCCAGCATTTT.

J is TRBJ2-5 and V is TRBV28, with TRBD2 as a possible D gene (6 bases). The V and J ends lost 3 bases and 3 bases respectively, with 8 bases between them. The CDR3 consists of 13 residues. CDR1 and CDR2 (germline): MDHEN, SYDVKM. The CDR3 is CASSLSGEETQYF. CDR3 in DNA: TGTGCCAGCAGTTTGTCGGGAGAAGAGACCCAGTACTTC.

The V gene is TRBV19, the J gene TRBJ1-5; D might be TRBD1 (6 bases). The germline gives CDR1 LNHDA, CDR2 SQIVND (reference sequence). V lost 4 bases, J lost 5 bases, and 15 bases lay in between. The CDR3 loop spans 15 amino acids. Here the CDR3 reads CASSTAGGPHQPQHF. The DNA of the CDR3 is TGTGCCAGTAGTACCGCGGGGGGGCCGCATCAGCCCCAGCATTTT. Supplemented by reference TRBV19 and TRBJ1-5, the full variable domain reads DGGITQSPKYLFRKEGQNVTLSCEQNLNHDAMYWYRQDPGQGLRLIYYSQIVNDFQKGDIAEGYSVSREKKESFPLTVTSAQKNPTAFYLCASSTAGGPHQPQHFGDGTRLSIL.

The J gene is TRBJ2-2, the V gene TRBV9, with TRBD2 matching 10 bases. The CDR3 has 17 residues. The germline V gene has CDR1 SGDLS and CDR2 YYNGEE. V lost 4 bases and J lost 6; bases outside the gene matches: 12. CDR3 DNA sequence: TGTGCCAGCAGCCACTCTCAAGCGGGAGGGCCTGCCGGGGAGCTGTTTTTT. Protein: CASSHSQAGGPAGELFF.

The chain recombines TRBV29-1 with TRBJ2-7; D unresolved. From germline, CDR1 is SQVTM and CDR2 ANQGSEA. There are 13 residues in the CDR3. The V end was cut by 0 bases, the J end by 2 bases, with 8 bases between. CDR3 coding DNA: TGCAGCGTTGAAGATGGCATCGCCTACGAGCAGTACTTC. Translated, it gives CSVEDGIAYEQYF.

As DNA, the CDR3 is TGTGCCAGTAGTATAACGGGTCAGAGCAGTGAGCAGTTCTTC. This encodes CASSITGQSSEQFF. This chain connects TRBV19 to TRBJ2-1, with D unresolved. CDR3 size: 14 residues. V was clipped by 2 bases and J by 9 bases, with 14 bases between them. CDR1 and CDR2 from the germline V gene are LNHDA and SQIVND (reference sequence).